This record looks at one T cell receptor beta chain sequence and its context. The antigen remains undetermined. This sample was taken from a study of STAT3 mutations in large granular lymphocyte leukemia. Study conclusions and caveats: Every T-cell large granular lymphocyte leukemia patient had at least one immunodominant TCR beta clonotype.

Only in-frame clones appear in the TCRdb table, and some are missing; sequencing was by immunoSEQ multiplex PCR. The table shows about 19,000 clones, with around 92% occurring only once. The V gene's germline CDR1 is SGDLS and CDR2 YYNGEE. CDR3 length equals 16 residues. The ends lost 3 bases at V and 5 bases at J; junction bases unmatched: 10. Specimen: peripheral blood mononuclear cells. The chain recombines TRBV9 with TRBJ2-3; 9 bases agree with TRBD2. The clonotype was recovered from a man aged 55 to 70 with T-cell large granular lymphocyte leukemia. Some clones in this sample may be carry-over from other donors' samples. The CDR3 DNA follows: TGTGCCAGCAGCGAGGGGGATAGCGGGAGACGAGATACGCAGTATTTT. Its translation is CASSEGDSGRRDTQYF.